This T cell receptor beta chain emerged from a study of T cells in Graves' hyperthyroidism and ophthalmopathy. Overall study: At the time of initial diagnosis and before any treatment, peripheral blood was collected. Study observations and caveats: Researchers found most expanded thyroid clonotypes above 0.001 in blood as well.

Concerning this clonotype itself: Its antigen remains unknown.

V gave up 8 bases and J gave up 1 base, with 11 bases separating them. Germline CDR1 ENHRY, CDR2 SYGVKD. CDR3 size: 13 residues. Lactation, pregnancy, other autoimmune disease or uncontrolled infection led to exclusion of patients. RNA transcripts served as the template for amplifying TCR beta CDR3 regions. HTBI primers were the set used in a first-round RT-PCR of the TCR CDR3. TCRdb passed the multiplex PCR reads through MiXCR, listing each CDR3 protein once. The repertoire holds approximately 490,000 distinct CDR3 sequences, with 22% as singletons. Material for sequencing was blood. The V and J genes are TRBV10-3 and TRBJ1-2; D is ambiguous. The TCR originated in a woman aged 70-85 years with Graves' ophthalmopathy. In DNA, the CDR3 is TGTGCCATCCTTCCTTCGGGTAACTATGGCTACACCTTC. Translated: CAILPSGNYGYTF.